The source of this T cell receptor beta chain is a study of T cell repertoires in cytomegalovirus infection. Turning to the study itself: Indicated by public TCR beta signatures were CMV infection and matching HLA type. Overall study findings and caveats: Identification of carriers of CMV plus the relevant HLA was achieved through cumulative public TCR beta family frequency.

TCRdb reanalysed the reads using MiXCR and keeps one entry per CDR3 protein. The sample shows 450,000 to 650,000 distinct CDR3 sequences, about 40% of them seen only once. CDR1 is SGHVS, CDR2 FNYEAQ, per germline. V was cut by 6 bases and J by 4 bases, with 13 bases left in between. The CDR3 has 13 residues. About this clonotype itself: No antigen is known for it.

Sequenced here: cultured PBMCs, sampled from culture after CMV antigen stimulation. The V and J genes are TRBV7-6 and TRBJ2-7; D possibly matches TRBD1 or TRBD2 (5 bases each). This sequence originates from a human donor in good health (CMV status not recorded). Some clones in this sample may be carry-over from other donors' samples. CDR3 sequence reads: CASSPYRTYEQYF. CDR3 DNA sequence: TGTGCCAGCAGTCCCTACAGGACTTACGAGCAGTACTTC.